This TCR beta chain was documented in a study of T cells in Graves' hyperthyroidism and ophthalmopathy. V was shortened by 8 bases and J by 2 bases, with 12 bases between the two germline ends. Germline V CDR1 and CDR2: DFQATT, SNEGSKA (reference sequence). CDR3 length: 12 amino acids. TCR beta CDR3 regions were amplified from RNA transcripts. With the HTBI primer set, the TCR CDR3 went through a first round of RT-PCR. TCRdb independently ran MiXCR on the multiplex PCR reads; one entry per CDR3 protein. The sample lists fewer than 750,000 distinct CDR3 sequences; roughly 15% were seen once. This chain links TRBV20-1 with TRBJ1-1, with a tentative D call TRBD1 (6 bases). The sequencing sample was made of blood. The source of this sequence is a woman aged 45-65 years with Graves' ophthalmopathy. The CDR3 protein is CSSSQGNTEAFF. Here the CDR3 DNA reads TGCAGTTCTTCACAGGGAAACACTGAAGCTTTCTTT.